This TCR beta chain originates from a study of T cells after yellow fever vaccination. General study results and limits: There was a small share of clonotypes that showed up in both the CD4 and CD8 compartments. Post-booster repertoires again held most primary-vaccination clones (roughly 96% CD4, about 88% CD8).

Trimming pared 1 base from V and 8 bases from J, leaving 5 bases between. This CDR3 region has 12 residues. Germline CDR1 reads SGHTA; CDR2 reads FQGNSA. This clonotype was observed many times. Its antigen is undetermined. Generation of TCR cDNA used 5'RACE template switching (which added a universal primer site and UMIs). TCRdb fed the 5' RACE reads into MiXCR, producing one record per CDR3 protein. The sample consists of about 69,000 distinct CDR3 sequences, around 6.2% of them appearing once. This chain connects TRBV7-2 to TRBJ2-2; no clear D gene. The starting material was CD4+ T cells sorted from PBMCs, obtained less than 16 days after the first yellow fever vaccination. This receptor was taken from a man between 18 and 35 years old who received the YFV17D yellow fever vaccine. This CDR3 reads CASSLVGGELFF. Here the CDR3 DNA reads TGTGCCAGCAGCTTAGTAGGTGGGGAGCTGTTTTTT. The whole variable domain, remainder taken from reference TRBV7-2 and TRBJ2-2, is GAGVSQSPSNKVTEKGKDVELRCDPISGHTALYWYRQSLGQGLEFLIYFQGNSAPDKSGLPSDRFSAERTGGSVSTLTIQRTQQEDSAVYLCASSLVGGELFFGEGSRLTVL.